The 27 T cell receptor beta chains below all came from one sample that was sequenced in a study of cytomegalovirus exposure and HLA in healthy donors. This PCR relied on a set of 60 Vbeta primers and 13 Jbeta primers. The protocol was immunoSEQ multiplex PCR, while the TCRdb copy is restricted to in-frame clones and leaves out a portion. Of 250,000 or so clones listed, approximately 87% are singletons. Specimen: PBMCs. All receptors derive from a human donor in good health.

The chain combines TRBV7-9 with TRBJ2-7, with 10 positions matching TRBD1. The germline V gene has CDR1 SEHNR and CDR2 FQNEAQ (reference sequence). The CDR3 spans 16 residues. With 5 bases clipped from V and 2 bases from J, the junction kept 9 bases outside the gene matches. CDR3 DNA: TGTGCCAGCAGCACCCCGGGACAGGGGCTTACCTACGAGCAGTACTTC. Translation: CASSTPGQGLTYEQYF.

This chain connects TRBV5-1 to TRBJ2-5; the D gene is possibly TRBD1 (6 bases). Germline CDR1 SGHRS, CDR2 YFSETQ. The CDR3 spans 14 residues. Between the trimmed V and J ends, which lost 0 bases and 5 bases, there was a span of 11 bases. DNA of the CDR3: TGCGCCAGCAGCTTGGAAGGGGGAAGGGAGACCCAGTACTTC. This codes for CASSLEGGRETQYF. Complete variable domain (other parts from reference TRBV5-1 and TRBJ2-5): KAGVTQTPRYLIKTRGQQVTLSCSPISGHRSVSWYQQTPGQGLQFLFEYFSETQRNKGNFPGRFSGRQFSNSRSEMNVSTLELGDSALYLCASSLEGGRETQYFGPGTRLLVL.

V usage is TRBV30 and J usage is TRBJ2-2, with 7 bases matching TRBD1. Germline V lookup: CDR1 GTSNPN, CDR2 SVGIG (reference sequence). V was clipped by 2 bases and J by 7 bases; unmatched bases: 4. This CDR3 region has 13 residues. In DNA, the CDR3 is TGTGCCTGGAGTCGGGACAGCTACGGGGAGCTGTTTTTT. Amino acid sequence: CAWSRDSYGELFF. The whole variable domain, filled in from reference TRBV30 and TRBJ2-2, reads SQTIHQWPATLVQPVGSPLSLECTVEGTSNPNLYWYRQAAGRGLQLLFYSVGIGQISSEVPQNLSASRPQDRQFILSSKKLLLSDSGFYLCAWSRDSYGELFFGEGSRLTVL.

This rearrangement joins TRBV30 to TRBJ1-1, with D possibly being TRBD1 (5 bases). V lost 1 base and J lost 11, with 11 bases in between. The CDR3 sequence is 11 residues long. Germline assignment: CDR1 GTSNPN and CDR2 SVGIG (reference sequence). CDR3 in amino acids: CAWSGGGDAFF. The CDR3 DNA reads TGTGCCTGGAGTGGTGGGGGGGACGCTTTCTTT.

This clone was counted only a few times. The J gene is TRBJ1-4, the V gene TRBV6-6, with TRBD1 matching over 9 bases. The CDR3 is 16 amino acids. The junction had 5 bases not matched to a gene; V was cut back by 2 bases and J by 4 bases. Germline-derived CDR1 and CDR2 are MNHNY and SVGAGI (reference sequence). The CDR3 protein is CASSYGQGLGNEKLFF. The CDR3 DNA is TGTGCCAGCAGTTACGGACAGGGGCTGGGTAATGAAAAACTGTTTTTT.

The chain couples TRBV7-3 to TRBJ1-1; the D gene is possibly TRBD1 (5 bases). The CDR3 consists of 14 residues. Trimming took 5 bases from V and 8 from J, leaving 18 bases between them. Germline V CDR1 and CDR2: SGHTA, FQGTGA. CDR3 bases: TGTGCCAGCAGCCCCCCCCAGGGCAGTGGGGAAGCTTTCTTT. Translated, it gives CASSPPQGSGEAFF.

This clone was seen only a few times. V is TRBV6-5 and J is TRBJ2-3; 9 bases line up with TRBD2. Germline CDR1 is MNHEY and CDR2 is SVGAGI. Trimming at V came to 7 bases and at J to 7 bases, leaving 9 bases not matched to a gene. The CDR3 runs to 14 residues. DNA for the CDR3: TGTGCCAGCATCAACCGGCGGGAGGGGAATACGCAGTATTTT. Its translation: CASINRREGNTQYF.

This chain connects TRBV5-4 to TRBJ2-2, with TRBD1 matching over 12 bases. The CDR3 has 17 residues. Germline CDR1 reads SGHNT; CDR2 reads YYREEE (reference sequence). After removal of 0 bases from V and 4 bases from J, the junction contained 4 bases not matched to a gene. The DNA for the CDR3 is TGTGCCAGCAGCTTGGGGGGGACAGGGGGCGTCACCGGGGAGCTGTTTTTT. Its protein is CASSLGGTGGVTGELFF.

The rearrangement links TRBV6-1 to TRBJ2-4, with D possibly matching TRBD2 (5 bases). The CDR3 length is 14 residues. CDR1 and CDR2 from the germline V gene are MNHNS and SASEGT. Deletions cut 0 bases from V and 7 bases from J, with 10 bases between. CDR3 protein: CASSEAGVGNIQYF. CDR3 DNA sequence: TGTGCCAGCAGTGAAGCGGGAGTAGGCAACATTCAGTACTTC.

This clone appeared once. Written as DNA, the CDR3 is TGTGCCAGCAGCCGGACAGGGGGCTACGAGCAGTACTTC. It specifies CASSRTGGYEQYF. V and J are TRBV7-6 and TRBJ2-7; 10 bases are a match to TRBD1. The CDR3 has 13 amino acids. Germline V gene lookup returns CDR1 SGHVS and CDR2 FNYEAQ. V shed 5 bases and J 3 bases; nucleotides not matched to a gene: 1. The whole variable domain, remainder taken from reference TRBV7-6 and TRBJ2-7, is GAGVSQSPRYKVTKRGQDVALRCDPISGHVSLYWYRQALGQGPEFLTYFNYEAQQDKSGLPNDRFSAERPEGSISTLTIQRTEQRDSAMYRCASSRTGGYEQYFGPGTRLTVT.

This clone was counted only a few times. The V and J genes are TRBV29-1 and TRBJ2-5; D possibly corresponds to TRBD2 (5 bases). The CDR3 has 12 residues. Trimming took 2 bases from V and 3 from J, leaving 7 bases between them. Germline V gene lookup returns CDR1 SQVTM and CDR2 ANQGSEA. The DNA for the CDR3 is TGCAGCGTTGAAAGAGCGGAAGAGACCCAGTACTTC. It specifies CSVERAEETQYF.

The chain recombines TRBV5-1 with TRBJ2-2; 8 nucleotides align to TRBD1. The CDR3 is made up of 16 amino acids. Germline trimming cut 0 bases from V and 1 base from J; bases unmatched to any gene: 2. Germline values: CDR1 SGHRS, CDR2 YFSETQ. Here the CDR3 reads CASSLAGTGNTGELFF. The CDR3 DNA reads as TGCGCCAGCAGCTTGGCCGGGACAGGGAACACCGGGGAGCTGTTTTTT. Filled out from reference TRBV5-1 and TRBJ2-2, the complete variable domain reads KAGVTQTPRYLIKTRGQQVTLSCSPISGHRSVSWYQQTPGQGLQFLFEYFSETQRNKGNFPGRFSGRQFSNSRSEMNVSTLELGDSALYLCASSLAGTGNTGELFFGEGSRLTVL.

This chain connects TRBV7-9 to TRBJ1-4, with D perhaps matching TRBD1 (6 bases). Trimming took off 5 bases at V and 4 bases at J, with 11 bases between the two ends. There are 14 residues in the CDR3. Germline V CDR1 and CDR2: SEHNR, FQNEAQ (reference sequence). The CDR3 region is CASSLQGINEKLFF. For the CDR3, the DNA is TGTGCCAGCAGCCTACAGGGAATTAATGAAAAACTGTTTTTT.

Written as DNA, the CDR3 is TGTGCCAGCAGCAGCCCGGACAGGGGAGACTATGGCTACACCTTC. This sequence encodes CASSSPDRGDYGYTF. The chain combines TRBV13 with TRBJ1-2; TRBD1 matches 9 bases. Germline CDR1 is PRHDT and CDR2 is FYEKMQ (reference sequence). The junction had 7 bases not matched to a gene; V was cut back by 5 bases and J by 3 bases. The CDR3 consists of 15 residues.

The CDR3 protein is CASWGQGDTDTQYF. CDR3 DNA: TGTGCCAGCTGGGGACAGGGGGACACAGATACGCAGTATTTT. This rearrangement joins TRBV2 to TRBJ2-3; 11 nucleotides line up with TRBD1. In germline, CDR1 is SNHLY, CDR2 FYNNEI. Trimming at V came to 8 bases and at J to 2 bases, leaving 3 bases not matched to a gene. CDR3 length equals 14 residues.

This clone was seen only once. This chain links TRBV30 with TRBJ1-5; tentatively, D is TRBD1 (6 bases). Trimming pared 0 bases from V and 7 bases from J, leaving 16 bases between. The CDR3 runs 15 residues. Per germline, CDR1 GTSNPN and CDR2 SVGIG (reference sequence). The CDR3 spells CAWSVPGRGGQPQHF. In DNA, the CDR3 is TGTGCCTGGAGTGTACCGGGCAGGGGTGGGCAGCCCCAGCATTTT.

The gene calls are TRBV4-1 and TRBJ1-4, with D unresolved. The germline V gene encodes CDR1 MGHRA and CDR2 YSYEKL. The CDR3 consists of 15 residues. The V gene lost 2 bases and the J gene lost 4 bases, with 11 bases spanning the gap. The DNA of the CDR3 is TGCGCCAGCAGCCAATCGGGAGTACTTAATGAAAAACTGTTTTTT. Its protein is CASSQSGVLNEKLFF.

The chain carries TRBV7-2 and TRBJ2-1; 9 bases match TRBD1. From germline, CDR1 is SGHTA and CDR2 FQGNSA. The length of the CDR3 is 15 residues. V trimming: 4 bases; J trimming: 2 bases; junction bases outside the gene matches: 3. CDR3 sequence reads: CASSWDRATYNEQFF. The CDR3 region has the DNA TGTGCCAGCAGCTGGGACAGGGCAACCTACAATGAGCAGTTCTTC.

This chain links TRBV11-3 with TRBJ2-5; D is perhaps TRBD1 (5 bases). Germline values: CDR1 SGHNT, CDR2 YENEEA. Trimming shortened V by 5 bases and J by 1 base, and 8 bases separated the two germline ends. This CDR3 comprises 13 residues. CDR3 DNA sequence: TGTGCCAGCAGCCAAGGGGCCCAAGAGACCCAGTACTTC. Its protein is CASSQGAQETQYF.

The rearrangement joins TRBV5-8 to TRBJ2-1, with 14 bases aligning to TRBD2. V shed 3 bases and J 4 bases; nucleotides not matched to a gene: 12. Germline V gives CDR1 SGHTS, CDR2 YDEGEE. CDR3 length: 19 amino acids. The CDR3 loop is CASSWTGTSGSIAYNEQFF. The CDR3 DNA follows: TGTGCCAGCAGCTGGACCGGGACTAGCGGGAGCATAGCATACAATGAGCAGTTCTTC.

The chain couples TRBV6-8 to TRBJ2-5, with 9 bases that match TRBD2. J gave up 4 bases and V 5 bases, and 11 bases lay outside the gene matches. CDR1 and CDR2 from the germline V gene are MNHGY and SAAAGT. The CDR3 sequence is 16 residues long. The CDR3 DNA reads TGTGCCAGCAGTCAATGGCCCGCGGGAGGGCTAGAGACCCAGTACTTC. Translation gives CASSQWPAGGLETQYF.

This clone was seen only once. This chain uses TRBV12-5 with TRBJ2-1; D unclear. The germline CDR1 and CDR2 sequences are LGHNT and FRNRAP. The CDR3 is 15 amino acids. Trimming shortened V by 2 bases and J by 8 bases, and 16 bases separated the two germline ends. Here the CDR3 DNA reads TGTGCTAGTGGTTTGTTTGCGGCCCGTCTAGATGAGCAGTTCTTC. Its protein product is CASGLFAARLDEQFF.

The chain employs TRBV18 and TRBJ1-3; no definite D call. The CDR3 spans 14 residues. V lost 6 bases to trimming and J lost 0 bases, with 9 bases between them. Germline CDR1 and CDR2: KGHSH and LQKENI. The CDR3 bases are TGTGCCAGCTCTAGTACAGACTCTGGAAACACCATATATTTT. It encodes CASSSTDSGNTIYF.

This chain uses TRBV6-4 with TRBJ2-7; 7 bases match TRBD1. Germline V gives CDR1 MRHNA, CDR2 SNTAGT. This CDR3 has 16 residues. V shed 6 bases and J 0 bases; nucleotides not matched to a gene: 11. The CDR3 DNA sequence: TGTGCCAGCAGACCGGGACAGTGTTACAGCTCCTACGAGCAGTACTTC. It translates to CASRPGQCYSSYEQYF.

The chain is built from TRBV7-9 and TRBJ2-3; 8 bases fit TRBD1. With V trimmed by 4 bases and J by 3 bases, 9 bases remained unmatched. This CDR3 has 16 residues. Per germline, CDR1 SEHNR and CDR2 FQNEAQ (reference sequence). CDR3 protein: CASSSRDRFRTDTQYF. The CDR3 DNA sequence: TGTGCCAGCAGCTCTAGGGACAGGTTCAGGACAGATACGCAGTATTTT.

The V call is TRBV4-1, the J call TRBJ2-4, with 9 bases fitting TRBD2. CDR3 size: 21 residues. Trimming cost V 1 base and J 0 bases; bases outside gene matches: 16. Per the germline V gene, CDR1 is MGHRA and CDR2 is YSYEKL. The CDR3 reads CASSQVFGGLASKLAKNIQYF. The CDR3 nucleotides are TGCGCCAGCAGCCAAGTTTTTGGGGGACTAGCCTCCAAGCTAGCCAAAAACATTCAGTACTTC.

This clone has a handful of counts. CDR3: CAIGQGSIYEQFF. The CDR3 DNA reads as TGTGCCATAGGACAGGGTAGTATTTATGAGCAGTTCTTC. The V gene is TRBV10-3, the J gene TRBJ2-1; 8 bases map to TRBD1. In germline, CDR1 is ENHRY, CDR2 SYGVKD. The J segment lost 8 bases and the V segment lost 9 bases, leaving 9 bases of the junction unmatched. The CDR3 sequence is 13 residues long.